This T cell receptor (beta chain) was retrieved from a study of cytomegalovirus exposure and HLA in healthy donors. PCR employed 60 Vbeta and 13 Jbeta primers. This table comes from immunoSEQ multiplex PCR, and its TCRdb copy is limited to in-frame clones, with some not included. The sample records approximately 91,000 clones, approximately 69% being singletons. V shed 3 bases, J shed 7 bases, and the junction held 7 bases outside the gene matches. The CDR3 length is 15 residues. Germline-derived CDR1 and CDR2 are LNHDA and SQIVND (reference sequence). The sequence was collected from a female donor in good health and CMV-seronegative. Sequenced: PBMCs. The chain has TRBV19 and TRBJ2-2; 8 nucleotides agree with TRBD1. The CDR3 coding sequence is TGTGCCAGTAGTATGATCAGGGGGCGAGGCGGGGAGCTGTTTTTT. This translates into CASSMIRGRGGELFF. Full variable domain (missing parts from reference TRBV19 and TRBJ2-2): DGGITQSPKYLFRKEGQNVTLSCEQNLNHDAMYWYRQDPGQGLRLIYYSQIVNDFQKGDIAEGYSVSREKKESFPLTVTSAQKNPTAFYLCASSMIRGRGGELFFGEGSRLTVL.